This T cell receptor (beta chain) appears in the sequencing data of a study of somatic mutations in cytotoxic T cells in rheumatoid arthritis. Overall study context: Immediately following diagnosis and ahead of any treatment, patient blood (approximately 30 ml EDTA) was drawn. General observations from the study: Adjustment for multiple comparisons was not applied to the slight TRBV07 underrepresentation observed in rheumatoid arthritis patients. Patients with rheumatoid arthritis did not differ significantly from age-matched healthy controls in CD8+ T-cell clonality.

Points on this clone: Its antigen is still unknown.

Here immunoSEQ multiplex PCR was the method, and the copy in TCRdb shows in-frame clones only, minus some. Seen here are more than 13,000 clones, over 60% observed once, and the top ten hold about 9.4%. Purity of the CD4+ and CD8+ cells, isolated by positive magnetic bead selection, was checked by flow cytometry. The CDR3 covers 15 residues. V was trimmed by 5 bases and J by 5 bases, leaving 18 bases between them. Per germline, CDR1 MDHEN and CDR2 SYDVKM. The sequence came from an adult with rheumatoid arthritis. V and J are TRBV28 and TRBJ2-5; possible D gene TRBD1, 5 bases. The specimen was CD8+ T cells sorted from blood. This CDR3 reads CASSLSLSGLETQYF. The CDR3 DNA reads as TGTGCCAGCAGTCTCAGTCTTTCAGGGTTGGAGACCCAGTACTTC. Variable domain in full (rest from reference TRBV28 and TRBJ2-5): DVKVTQSSRYLVKRTGEKVFLECVQDMDHENMFWYRQDPGLGLRLIYFSYDVKMKEKGDIPEGYSVSREKKERFSLILESASTNQTSMYLCASSLSLSGLETQYFGPGTRLLVL.